This T cell receptor (beta chain) stems from a study of shared clonotypes between healthy human individuals. Study-level results: Among the subsets, naive ones generally showed larger estimated richness than memory ones.

Some clones are missing from TCRdb's copy, which holds only in-frame ones; the method was immunoSEQ multiplex PCR. Here the sample spans about 610,000 clones, approximately 97% being singletons. V gave up 2 bases and J gave up 6 bases; unmatched junction bases: 6. Germline values: CDR1 GTSNPN, CDR2 SVGIG (reference sequence). The length of the CDR3 is 14 residues. Concerning this clone itself: The antigen is not known.

The sequence came from a young woman in good health. Sequencing used naive CD4+ T cells sorted from blood. The sample's subset: CD45RA+ positively selected. This chain links TRBV30 with TRBJ2-1; TRBD2 aligns across 8 bases. CDR3 in DNA: TGTGCCTGGAGTCCCCGGGAGGGCCTCAATGAGCAGTTCTTC. Its protein product is CAWSPREGLNEQFF.